What follows is one T cell receptor (beta chain) and its context. Its antigen is unidentified. The sample comes from a study of shared clonotypes between healthy human individuals. Findings of the study overall: Naive CD4 clonotype sharing across a few donors was 5% to 6%.

The repertoire was sequenced with immunoSEQ multiplex PCR; TCRdb's copy has only in-frame clones and lacks some. The table includes 2 million to 3 million clones, roughly 93% detected once. This clonotype was obtained from a young man in good health. Some clones in this sample may be carry-over from other donors' samples. Sequencing input: naive CD4+ T cells from PBMCs. The sample's subset: CD45RA+ positively selected.

The CDR3 here is CASSFFPTDTQYF. The CDR3 DNA sequence: TGTGCCAGCAGCTTTTTTCCCACAGATACGCAGTATTTT. This chain connects TRBV5-4 to TRBJ2-3; D remains ambiguous. The ends were cut back, 2 bases at V and 2 bases at J, with 6 bases in the middle. The CDR3 spans 13 residues. The V gene's germline CDR1 is SGHNT and CDR2 YYREEE (reference sequence).